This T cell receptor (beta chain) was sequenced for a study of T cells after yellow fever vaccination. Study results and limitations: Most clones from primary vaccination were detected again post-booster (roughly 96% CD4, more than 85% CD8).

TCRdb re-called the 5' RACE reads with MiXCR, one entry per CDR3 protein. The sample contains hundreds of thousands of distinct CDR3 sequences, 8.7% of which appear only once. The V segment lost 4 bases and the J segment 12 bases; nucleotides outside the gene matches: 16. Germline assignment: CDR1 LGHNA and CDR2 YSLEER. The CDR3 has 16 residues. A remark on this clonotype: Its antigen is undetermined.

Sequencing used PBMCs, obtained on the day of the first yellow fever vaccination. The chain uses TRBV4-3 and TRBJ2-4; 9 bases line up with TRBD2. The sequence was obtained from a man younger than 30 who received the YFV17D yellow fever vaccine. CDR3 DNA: TGCGCCAGCAGCCGCAAGCTACAACCGGGACTAGCTACTCAGTACTTC. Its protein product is CASSRKLQPGLATQYF.